Listed below are T cell receptor beta chains from one sample, sequenced in a study of control samples from healthy donors and cancer patients. Profiled with immunoSEQ multiplex PCR; TCRdb holds only in-frame clones, not every one. The repertoire holds approximately 170,000 clones, with around 90% as singletons. Sequences were obtained from blood. The receptors were gathered from a woman between 45 and 60 years old in good health. Both conserved end residues are part of each CDR3. A D gene is named only where the DNA matches it firmly. The listing skips clone size in some rows; elsewhere it reads once, few, many or a size class.

V: TRBV7-6; J: TRBJ1-2; size: -; D: -; CDR3: CASSPVAGAYGYTF; DNA: TGTGCCAGCAGCCCAGTGGCGGGTGCCTATGGCTACACCTTC
V: TRBV7-4; J: TRBJ2-1; size: -; D: -; CDR3: CASSPWVGEFF; DNA: TGTGCCAGCAGCCCTTGGGTCGGGGAGTTCTTC
V: TRBV19; J: TRBJ2-5; size: -; D: TRBD1; CDR3: CASSPGTVQETQYF; DNA: TGTGCCAGTAGTCCGGGGACAGTCCAAGAGACCCAGTACTTC
V: TRBV4-1; J: TRBJ1-2; size: -; D: -; CDR3: CASSQVPYGDGYTF; DNA: TGCGCCAGCAGCCAAGTACCCTACGGGGACGGCTACACCTTC
V: TRBV10-3; J: TRBJ1-6; size: -; D: -; CDR3: CAISRVGQSRIYNSPLHF; DNA: TGTGCCATCAGTAGAGTTGGACAGTCACGAATCTATAATTCACCCCTCCACTTT
V: TRBV5-5; J: TRBJ1-1; size: -; D: -; CDR3: CASSLTDTEAFF; DNA: TGTGCCAGCAGCCTAACAGACACTGAAGCTTTCTTT
V: TRBV29-1; J: TRBJ1-1; size: -; D: -; CDR3: CSVRQNTEAFF; DNA: TGCAGCGTACGGCAGAACACTGAAGCTTTCTTT
V: TRBV7-3; J: TRBJ1-1; size: -; D: -; CDR3: CASSQDRNTEAFF; DNA: TGTGCCAGCAGTCAGGACAGGAACACTGAAGCTTTCTTT
V: TRBV28; J: TRBJ2-3; size: -; D: TRBD2; CDR3: CASAMAGVTDTQYF; DNA: TGTGCCAGCGCCATGGCGGGGGTCACAGATACGCAGTATTTT
V: TRBV7-2; J: TRBJ1-5; size: -; D: -; CDR3: CASSLEPYTEGNQPQHF; DNA: TGTGCCAGCAGCTTAGAGCCCTACACAGAAGGCAATCAGCCCCAGCATTTT
V: TRBV6-6; J: TRBJ1-1; size: once; D: TRBD1; CDR3: CASSYTGVAFF; DNA: TGTGCCAGCAGTTACACAGGGGTTGCTTTCTTT
V: TRBV28; J: TRBJ1-2; size: -; D: -; CDR3: CASSWEQGVYGYTF; DNA: TGTGCCAGCAGTTGGGAACAGGGTGTCTATGGCTACACCTTC
V: TRBV28; J: TRBJ2-7; size: -; D: -; CDR3: CASRSSPSYEQYF; DNA: TGTGCCAGCAGGTCCAGCCCGTCCTACGAGCAGTACTTC
V: TRBV30; J: TRBJ1-2; size: -; D: -; CDR3: CAWSVPDYGYTF; DNA: TGTGCCTGGAGTGTACCCGACTATGGCTACACCTTC
V: TRBV7-2; J: TRBJ1-1; size: -; D: -; CDR3: CASSFPNTEAFF; DNA: TGTGCCAGCAGCTTTCCGAACACTGAAGCTTTCTTT
V: TRBV19; J: TRBJ1-1; size: -; D: -; CDR3: CASSKGTEAFF; DNA: TGTGCCAGTAGTAAGGGAACTGAAGCTTTCTTT
V: TRBV5-1; J: TRBJ2-3; size: -; D: -; CDR3: CASRWSTDTQYF; DNA: TGCGCCAGCAGGTGGAGCACAGATACGCAGTATTTT
V: TRBV19; J: TRBJ1-2; size: -; D: -; CDR3: CASRPIANYGYTF; DNA: TGTGCCAGTAGGCCAATCGCTAACTATGGCTACACCTTC